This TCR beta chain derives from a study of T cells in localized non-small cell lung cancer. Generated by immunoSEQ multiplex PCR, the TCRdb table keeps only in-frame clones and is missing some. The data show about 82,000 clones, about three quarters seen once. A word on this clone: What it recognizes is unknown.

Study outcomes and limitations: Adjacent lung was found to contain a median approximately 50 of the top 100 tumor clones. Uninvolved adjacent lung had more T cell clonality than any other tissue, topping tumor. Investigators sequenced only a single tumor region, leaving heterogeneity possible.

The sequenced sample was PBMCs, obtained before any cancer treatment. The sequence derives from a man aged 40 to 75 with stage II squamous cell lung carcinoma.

This chain's CDR3 is CASSLEAGTGGPMNTEAFF. The DNA for the CDR3 is TGTGCCAGCAGCTTGGAAGCGGGGACAGGGGGCCCCATGAACACTGAAGCTTTCTTT. This chain links TRBV5-4 with TRBJ1-1; the match to TRBD1 covers 12 bases. J was trimmed by 0 bases and V by 0 bases; bases with no gene match: 9. Germline lookup yields CDR1 SGHNT and CDR2 YYREEE (reference sequence). This CDR3 region has 19 residues.